This T cell receptor (beta chain) was obtained from a study of blood T cell repertoires in COVID-19. Study information: Acute and convalescent COVID-19 samples came from the United States, Italy and Spain. PBMCs, B-cell-depleted T cells, or T cells provided the cDNA or gDNA that made up the material.

As originally analysed: Counts of nucleated cells, estimated from reference gene primer amplification, were obtained. The repertoire was sequenced with immunoSEQ multiplex PCR; TCRdb's copy has only in-frame clones and lacks some. The V and J calls and clone size are taken from that table; D and trimming were inferred from the DNA. The profile shows 300,000 or so clones, 86% of them singletons. The CDR3 is made up of 14 amino acids. CDR1 is SGHAT, CDR2 FQDESV, per germline (reference sequence). The J segment lost 10 bases and the V segment lost 5 bases, leaving 7 bases of the junction unmatched. Sample: peripheral blood. This TCR was recovered from a woman in her 50s with acute or convalescent COVID-19. The rearrangement joins TRBV11-1 to TRBJ1-6; 8 bases agree with TRBD1. Here the CDR3 reads CASSQDRAYSPLHF. Here the CDR3 DNA reads TGTGCCAGCAGCCAGGACAGGGCTTACTCACCCCTCCACTTT.